What follows are 24 T cell receptor beta chains derived from one specimen sequenced in a study of T cells expressing NK-cell markers. No DNA is given; TCRdb re-called the 5' RACE reads and lists each CDR3 protein once. The table counts more than 90,000 distinct CDR3 sequences; about 18% lies in the top ten. The sequencing sample was made of blood T cells: a sorted CD56 or NKG2C T cell subset, CD4+ or CD8+ T cells, or bulk PBMC T cells (not recorded which). The source of these receptors is a woman between 18 and 75 years old in good health.

The chain combines TRBV7-3 with TRBJ1-1. The CDR3 spans 13 residues. Germline V gene lookup returns CDR1 SGHTA and CDR2 FQGTGA. CDR3: CASSQSVRTEAFF.

This chain connects TRBV20-1 to TRBJ2-3; TCRdb proposes TRBD1, but this gene call is untestable without DNA. Germline assignment: CDR1 DFQATT and CDR2 SNEGSKA (reference sequence). The CDR3 totals 16 residues. The CDR3 is CSARDPPSQSTDTQYF.

This sequence joins TRBV28 and TRBJ1-5; the TCRdb call, TRBD1, lacks DNA for checking. The CDR3 extends over 16 amino acids. Germline V CDR1 and CDR2: MDHEN, SYDVKM. The CDR3 loop is CASSFSIAGGGQPQHF. Looking up the rest from reference TRBV28 and TRBJ1-5 gives the full variable domain: DVKVTQSSRYLVKRTGEKVFLECVQDMDHENMFWYRQDPGLGLRLIYFSYDVKMKEKGDIPEGYSVSREKKERFSLILESASTNQTSMYLCASSFSIAGGGQPQHFGDGTRLSIL.

The genes are TRBV14 and TRBJ1-2; there is no DNA to check the TCRdb D call of TRBD1. From germline, CDR1 is SGHDN and CDR2 FVKESK. This CDR3 spans 16 amino acids. CDR3 region: CASSVQGDNSNYGYTF.

This chain uses TRBV12-3 or TRBV12-4 with TRBJ2-7. CDR3 length: 15 amino acids. The CDR3 is CASSFGLAATYEQYF.

This chain connects TRBV19 to TRBJ2-7; without DNA, the TCRdb call of TRBD2 cannot be checked. The CDR3 spans 16 residues. Germline loops: CDR1 LNHDA, CDR2 SQIVND (reference sequence). CDR3 amino acids: CASSIGGGLAGYEQYF.

This chain uses TRBV28 with TRBJ2-7; no DNA is available, so the TRBD1 call from TCRdb remains unchecked. The CDR3 length is 14 residues. Germline values: CDR1 MDHEN, CDR2 SYDVKM. The CDR3 protein is CASSLIGTAYEQYF.

The gene calls are TRBV4-2 and TRBJ1-2. The CDR3 totals 15 residues. Germline CDR1 reads LGHNA; CDR2 reads YNFKEQ. Here the CDR3 reads CASSQEERNNYGYTF.

The J gene is TRBJ2-5, the V gene TRBV20-1; TCRdb lists TRBD2, though no DNA is available to test this call. The CDR3 has 16 amino acids. The V gene's germline CDR1 is DFQATT and CDR2 SNEGSKA (reference sequence). CDR3: CSANSGRALPSETQYF.

The rearrangement uses TRBV4-1 and TRBJ2-3. Germline loops: CDR1 MGHRA, CDR2 YSYEKL. The CDR3 consists of 13 residues. CDR3 amino acids: CASSQDPGDTQYF.

The chain couples TRBV27 to TRBJ1-5; TCRdb picks TRBD1, but there is no DNA to check that call. Germline values: CDR1 MNHEY, CDR2 SMNVEV (reference sequence). The CDR3 is 13 residues long. The chain's CDR3 is CASSSTGGQPQHF.

V is TRBV7-9 and J is TRBJ2-5. This CDR3 has 16 amino acids. CDR1 and CDR2 from the germline V gene are SEHNR and FQNEAQ (reference sequence). This chain's CDR3 is CASSLAASGRQETQYF.

The chain uses TRBV7-3 and TRBJ2-7. This CDR3 region has 13 residues. Germline loops: CDR1 SGHTA, CDR2 FQGTGA. CDR3 loop: CASSLARNYEQYF.

The gene calls are TRBV27 and TRBJ2-3. Germline V gives CDR1 MNHEY, CDR2 SMNVEV (reference sequence). CDR3 length equals 14 residues. The chain's CDR3 is CASTHQADGDTQYF.

V is TRBV2 and J is TRBJ1-5. CDR1 and CDR2 (germline): SNHLY, FYNNEI. The CDR3 runs 15 residues. The CDR3 here is CASSGRPAPDQPQHF.

The chain is built from TRBV9 and TRBJ2-7; the TCRdb D gene call, TRBD2, has no DNA to confirm it. Germline CDR1 and CDR2: SGDLS and YYNGEE. The CDR3 is 12 residues long. The CDR3 here is CASSAEGYEQYF.

The CDR3 loop reads CASSPSQGTSGRLGEQFF. The chain couples TRBV3-1 to TRBJ2-1; no DNA is available, so the TRBD2 call from TCRdb remains unchecked. CDR3 size: 18 residues. Germline CDR1 and CDR2: LGHDT and YNNKEL (reference sequence).

This chain connects TRBV4-3 to TRBJ2-3; TCRdb indicates TRBD1, and absent DNA this call remains unverified. The CDR3 extends over 15 amino acids. The germline V gene has CDR1 LGHNA and CDR2 YSLEER. This chain's CDR3 is CASSQVDGVGDTQYF.

The J gene is TRBJ1-1, the V gene TRBV29-1; TCRdb names TRBD1, which stays unverified in the absence of DNA. The length of the CDR3 is 12 residues. Per germline, CDR1 SQVTM and CDR2 ANQGSEA. The CDR3 sequence is CSSLGGGTEAFF.

The chain has TRBV6-2 or TRBV6-3 and TRBJ2-5; the D call of TRBD1 rests on TCRdb alone, since no DNA is present to check it. CDR1 is MNHEY and CDR2 is SVGEGT in the germline V gene. CDR3 length equals 12 residues. The CDR3 spells CASSYTRLSTDF.

This chain uses TRBV12-3 or TRBV12-4 with TRBJ1-4; TCRdb's assignment of TRBD1 cannot be checked, as there is no DNA. The CDR3 loop spans 15 amino acids. The CDR3 region is CASSYGTGLNEKLFF.

The chain is built from TRBV29-1 and TRBJ2-2; TCRdb's D call, TRBD1, is unchecked because there is no DNA. This CDR3 comprises 13 residues. Germline V gene data show CDR1 as SQVTM and CDR2 as ANQGSEA. CDR3 protein: CSPFPPRSGELFF.

The J gene is TRBJ2-5, the V gene TRBV5-1; the TCRdb call, TRBD2, lacks DNA for checking. CDR1 is SGHRS and CDR2 is YFSETQ in the germline V gene. There are 15 residues in the CDR3. CDR3 loop: CASSLSAGIQETQYF.

This rearrangement joins TRBV4-3 to TRBJ2-7; TCRdb picks TRBD2, but there is no DNA to check that call. Per germline, CDR1 LGHNA and CDR2 YSLEER. This CDR3 is 19 amino acids long. This CDR3 reads CASSQGWEAGLAEIYEQYF.